This record concerns one TCR beta chain sequence. Its antigen is undetermined. This sample stems from a study of follicular helper T cells after annual influenza vaccination. The study, taken as a whole, reports: Change in circulating plasmablasts correlated with ICOS+CD38+ cTfh clonality change.

Germline-derived CDR1 and CDR2 are MNHEY and SVGAGI. This CDR3 comprises 14 residues. J was trimmed by 0 bases and V by 7 bases; bases with no gene match: 4. The time point here: 2015-2016 season, pre-vaccination. Here immunoSEQ multiplex PCR was the method, and the copy in TCRdb shows in-frame clones only, minus some. Counted here are more than 10,000 clones, 80% occurring once; the ten biggest clones make up around 3.5%. J is TRBJ2-7 and V is TRBV6-5, with 9 bases fitting TRBD2. This receptor was taken from an adult who received the influenza vaccine. The sample consisted of CXCR5+ CD38- circulating T follicular helper cells from blood, taken on the day of influenza vaccination. Subset in this sample: circulating Tfh, non-naive CD4+CXCR5+PD-1+ (ICOS+CD38+ or ICOS-CD38-). This chain's CDR3 is CASTPGLASYEQYF. The CDR3 DNA reads TGTGCCAGCACCCCGGGACTAGCCTCCTACGAGCAGTACTTC.